This entry concerns a single T cell receptor beta chain. Antigen unknown. Healthy individuals who donated bone marrow served as the donors. The sample belongs to a study of cytomegalovirus exposure and HLA in healthy donors. Study outcomes and limitations: Per a later analysis, HLA-associated TCR beta chains showed more clonal expansion than other, equally common TCR beta chains. Sequencing likely produced, as an artifact, a cluster of highly shared sequence variants.

The V gene end was trimmed by 6 bases and the J gene end by 9 bases; junction bases not matched to a gene: 16. The CDR3 length is 17 residues. PCR amplification relied on 60 Vbeta primers (plus 13 Jbeta primers). Using immunoSEQ multiplex PCR, the repertoire was profiled, and TCRdb retains in-frame clones only, with some absent. The sample has about 140,000 clones; about 85% are singletons. The chain links TRBV23-1 to TRBJ1-6; 8 positions match TRBD1. TRBV23-1 is flagged as an ORF with uncertain function. This receptor was taken from a boy younger than 10 in good health and CMV-seronegative. The sequenced material came from PBMCs. DNA for the CDR3: TGCGCCAGCAGCAACCGGGACAGGCGACACCCCGGTTCACCCCTCCACTTT. Translating gives CASSNRDRRHPGSPLHF.